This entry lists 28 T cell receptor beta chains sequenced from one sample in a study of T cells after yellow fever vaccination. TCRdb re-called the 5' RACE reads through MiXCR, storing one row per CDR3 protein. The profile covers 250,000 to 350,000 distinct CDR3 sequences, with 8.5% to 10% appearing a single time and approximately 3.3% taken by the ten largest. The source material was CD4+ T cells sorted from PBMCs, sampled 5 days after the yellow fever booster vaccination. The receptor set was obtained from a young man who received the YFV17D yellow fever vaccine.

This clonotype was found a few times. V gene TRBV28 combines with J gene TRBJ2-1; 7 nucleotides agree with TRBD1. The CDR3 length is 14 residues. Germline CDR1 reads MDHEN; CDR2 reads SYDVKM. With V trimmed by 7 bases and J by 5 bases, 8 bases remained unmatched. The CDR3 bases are TGTGCCAGCATGACCGGGACAGTCAACAATGAGCAGTTCTTC. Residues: CASMTGTVNNEQFF.

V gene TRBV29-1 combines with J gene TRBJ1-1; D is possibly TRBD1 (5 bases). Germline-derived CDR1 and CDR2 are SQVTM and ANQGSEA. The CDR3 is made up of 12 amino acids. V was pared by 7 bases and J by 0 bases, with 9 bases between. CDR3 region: CSGETVNTEAFF. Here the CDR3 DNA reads TGCAGCGGCGAGACAGTGAACACTGAAGCTTTCTTT. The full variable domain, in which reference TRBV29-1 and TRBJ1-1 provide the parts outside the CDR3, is SAVISQKPSRDICQRGTSLTIQCQVDSQVTMMFWYRQQPGQSLTLIATANQGSEATYESGFVIDKFPISRPNLTFSTLTVSNMSPEDSSIYLCSGETVNTEAFFGQGTRLTVV.

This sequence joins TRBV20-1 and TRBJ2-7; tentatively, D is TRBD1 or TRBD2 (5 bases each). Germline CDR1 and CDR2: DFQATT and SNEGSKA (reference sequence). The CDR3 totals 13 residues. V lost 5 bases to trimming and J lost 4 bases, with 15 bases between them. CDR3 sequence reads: CSASGPRGYEQYF. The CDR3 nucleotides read TGCAGTGCTTCGGGGCCCCGCGGATACGAGCAGTACTTC.

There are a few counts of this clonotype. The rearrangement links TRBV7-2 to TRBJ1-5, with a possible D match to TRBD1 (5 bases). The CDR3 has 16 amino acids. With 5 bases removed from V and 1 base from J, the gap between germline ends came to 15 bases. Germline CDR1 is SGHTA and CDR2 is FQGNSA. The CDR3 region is CASSPWGGGSNQPQHF. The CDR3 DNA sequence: TGTGCCAGCAGCCCTTGGGGGGGGGGGAGCAATCAGCCCCAGCATTTT.

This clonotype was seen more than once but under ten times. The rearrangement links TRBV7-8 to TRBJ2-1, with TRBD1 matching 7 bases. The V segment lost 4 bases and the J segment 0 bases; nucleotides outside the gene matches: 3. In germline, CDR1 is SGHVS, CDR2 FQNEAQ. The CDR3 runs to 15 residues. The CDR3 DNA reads TGTGCCAGCAGCTCGGACAGGCCCTCCTACAATGAGCAGTTCTTC. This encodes CASSSDRPSYNEQFF.

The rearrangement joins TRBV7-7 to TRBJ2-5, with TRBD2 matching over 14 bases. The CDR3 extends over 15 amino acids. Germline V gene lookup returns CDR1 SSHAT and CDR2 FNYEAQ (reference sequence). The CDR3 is CASGLAGGRGETQYF. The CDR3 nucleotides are TGTGCTAGCGGACTAGCGGGGGGCAGGGGAGAGACCCAGTACTTC.

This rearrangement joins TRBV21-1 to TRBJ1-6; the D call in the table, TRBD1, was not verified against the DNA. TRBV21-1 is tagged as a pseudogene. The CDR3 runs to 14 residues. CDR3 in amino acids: CASDRDRYNSPLHF. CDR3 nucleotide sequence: TGTGCCAGCGATAGGGACAGGTATAATTCACCCCTCCACTTT.

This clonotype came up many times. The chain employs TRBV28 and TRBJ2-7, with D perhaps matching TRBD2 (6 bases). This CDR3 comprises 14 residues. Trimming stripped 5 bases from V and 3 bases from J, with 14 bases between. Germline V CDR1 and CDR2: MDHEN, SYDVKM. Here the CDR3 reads CASSASGVGYEQYV. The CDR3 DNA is TGTGCCAGCAGTGCATCGGGGGTTGGCTACGAGCAGTACGTC.

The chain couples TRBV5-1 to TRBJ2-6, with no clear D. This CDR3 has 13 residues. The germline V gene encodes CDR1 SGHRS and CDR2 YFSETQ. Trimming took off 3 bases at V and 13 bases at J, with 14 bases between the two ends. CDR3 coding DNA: TGCGCCAGCAGCTCCTTAGAAGGGTGGGTCCTGACTTTC. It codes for CASSSLEGWVLTF.

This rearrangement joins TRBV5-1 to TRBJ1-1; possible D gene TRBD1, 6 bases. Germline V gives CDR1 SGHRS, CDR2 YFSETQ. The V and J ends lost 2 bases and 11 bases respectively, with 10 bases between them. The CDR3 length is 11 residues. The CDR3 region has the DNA TGCGCCAGCAGCTTCCGGGGGCAGGCTTTCTTT. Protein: CASSFRGQAFF. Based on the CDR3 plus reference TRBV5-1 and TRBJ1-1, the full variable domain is KAGVTQTPRYLIKTRGQQVTLSCSPISGHRSVSWYQQTPGQGLQFLFEYFSETQRNKGNFPGRFSGRQFSNSRSEMNVSTLELGDSALYLCASSFRGQAFFGQGTRLTVV.

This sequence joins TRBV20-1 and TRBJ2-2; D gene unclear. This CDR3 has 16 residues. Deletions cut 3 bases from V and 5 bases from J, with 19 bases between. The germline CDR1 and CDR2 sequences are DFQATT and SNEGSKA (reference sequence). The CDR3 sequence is CSARPMGREGTGELFF. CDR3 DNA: TGCAGTGCTAGGCCTATGGGAAGGGAAGGGACCGGGGAGCTGTTTTTT.

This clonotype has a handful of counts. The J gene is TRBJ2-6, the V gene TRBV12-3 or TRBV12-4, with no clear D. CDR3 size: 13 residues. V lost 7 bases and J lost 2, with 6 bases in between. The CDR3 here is CASKLPGANVLTF. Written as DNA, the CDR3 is TGTGCCAGCAAACTTCCTGGGGCCAACGTCCTGACTTTC.

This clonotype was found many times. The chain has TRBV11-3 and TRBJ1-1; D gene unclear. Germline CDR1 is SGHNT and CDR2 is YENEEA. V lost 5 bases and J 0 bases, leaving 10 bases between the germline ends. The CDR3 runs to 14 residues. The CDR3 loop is CASSADGLNTEAFF. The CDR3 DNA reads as TGTGCCAGCAGCGCGGACGGCTTGAACACTGAAGCTTTCTTT. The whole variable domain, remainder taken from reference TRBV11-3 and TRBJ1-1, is EAGVVQSPRYKIIEKKQPVAFWCNPISGHNTLYWYLQNLGQGPELLIRYENEEAVDDSQLPKDRFSAERLKGVDSTLKIQPAELGDSAVYLCASSADGLNTEAFFGQGTRLTVV.

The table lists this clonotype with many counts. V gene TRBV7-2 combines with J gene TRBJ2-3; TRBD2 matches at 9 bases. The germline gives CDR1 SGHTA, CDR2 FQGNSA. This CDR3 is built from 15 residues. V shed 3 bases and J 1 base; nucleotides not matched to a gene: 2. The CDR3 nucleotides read TGTGCCAGCAGCTTGGTAGCGGGGGGCACAGATACGCAGTATTTT. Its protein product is CASSLVAGGTDTQYF. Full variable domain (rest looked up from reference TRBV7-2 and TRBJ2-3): GAGVSQSPSNKVTEKGKDVELRCDPISGHTALYWYRQSLGQGLEFLIYFQGNSAPDKSGLPSDRFSAERTGGSVSTLTIQRTQQEDSAVYLCASSLVAGGTDTQYFGPGTRLTVL.

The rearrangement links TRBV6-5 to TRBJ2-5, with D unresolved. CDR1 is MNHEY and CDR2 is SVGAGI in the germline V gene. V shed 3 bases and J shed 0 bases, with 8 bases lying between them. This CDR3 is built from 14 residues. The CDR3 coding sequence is TGTGCCAGCAGTTATCTCCGGTACCAAGAGACCCAGTACTTC. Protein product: CASSYLRYQETQYF.

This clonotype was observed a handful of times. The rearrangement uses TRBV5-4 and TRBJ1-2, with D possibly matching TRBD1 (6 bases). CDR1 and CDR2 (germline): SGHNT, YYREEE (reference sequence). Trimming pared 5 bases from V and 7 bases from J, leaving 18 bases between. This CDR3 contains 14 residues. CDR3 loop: CASREVEQGGGYTF. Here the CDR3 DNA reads TGTGCCAGCAGGGAGGTTGAACAGGGTGGTGGCTACACCTTC.

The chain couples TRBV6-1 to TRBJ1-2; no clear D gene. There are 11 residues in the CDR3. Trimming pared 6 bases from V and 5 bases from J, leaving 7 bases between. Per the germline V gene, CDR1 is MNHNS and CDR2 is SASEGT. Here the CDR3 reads CASSRYYGYTF. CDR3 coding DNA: TGTGCCAGCAGCCGATATTATGGCTACACCTTC.

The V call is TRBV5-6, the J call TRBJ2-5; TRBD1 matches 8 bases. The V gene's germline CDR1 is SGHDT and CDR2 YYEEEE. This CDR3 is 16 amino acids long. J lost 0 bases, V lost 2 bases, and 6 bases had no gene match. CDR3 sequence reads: CASSFGTGSNQETQYF. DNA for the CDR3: TGTGCCAGCAGCTTCGGGACAGGCTCCAACCAAGAGACCCAGTACTTC.

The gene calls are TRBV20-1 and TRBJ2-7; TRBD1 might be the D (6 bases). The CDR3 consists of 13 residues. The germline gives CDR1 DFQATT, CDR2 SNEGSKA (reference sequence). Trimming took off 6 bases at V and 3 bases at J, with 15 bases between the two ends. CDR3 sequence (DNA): TGCAGTGCCCCGGGACAAGTACTCTACGAGCAGTACTTC. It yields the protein CSAPGQVLYEQYF.

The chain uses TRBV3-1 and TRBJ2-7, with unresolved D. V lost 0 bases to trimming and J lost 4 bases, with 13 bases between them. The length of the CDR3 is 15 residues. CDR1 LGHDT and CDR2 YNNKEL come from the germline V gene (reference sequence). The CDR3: CASSQDWARDYEQYF. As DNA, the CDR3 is TGTGCCAGCAGCCAAGATTGGGCTAGGGATTACGAGCAGTACTTC.

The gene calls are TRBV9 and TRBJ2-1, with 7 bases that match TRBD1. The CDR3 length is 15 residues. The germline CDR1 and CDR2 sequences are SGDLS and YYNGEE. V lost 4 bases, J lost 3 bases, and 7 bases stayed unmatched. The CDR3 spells CASSNDGTVYNEQFF. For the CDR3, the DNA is TGTGCCAGCAGCAACGACGGGACAGTCTACAATGAGCAGTTCTTC.

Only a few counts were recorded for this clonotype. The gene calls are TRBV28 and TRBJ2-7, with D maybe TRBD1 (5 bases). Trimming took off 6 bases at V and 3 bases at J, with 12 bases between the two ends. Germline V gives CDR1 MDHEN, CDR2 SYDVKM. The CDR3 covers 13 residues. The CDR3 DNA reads TGTGCCAGCAGCCCTCCTACAGGCTACGAGCAGTACGTC. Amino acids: CASSPPTGYEQYV.

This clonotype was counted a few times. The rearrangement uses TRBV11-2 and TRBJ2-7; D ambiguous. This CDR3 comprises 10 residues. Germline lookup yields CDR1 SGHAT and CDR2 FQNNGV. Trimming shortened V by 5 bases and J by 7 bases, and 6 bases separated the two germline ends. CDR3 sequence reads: CASSHVEQYF. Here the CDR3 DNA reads TGTGCCAGCAGCCACGTGGAGCAGTACTTC.

This CDR3 is CASSLGSNIQYF. DNA for the CDR3: TGTGCCAGCAGCCTGGGTAGTAACATTCAGTACTTC. The chain has TRBV14 and TRBJ2-4; D call uncertain. Germline V gene sequence: CDR1 SGHDN, CDR2 FVKESK. There are 12 residues in the CDR3. V was clipped by 4 bases and J by 7 bases, with 8 bases between them.

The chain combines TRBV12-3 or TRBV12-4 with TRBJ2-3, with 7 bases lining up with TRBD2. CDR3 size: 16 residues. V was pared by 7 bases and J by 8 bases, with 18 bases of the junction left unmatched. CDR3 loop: CASIPKSERGLGTQYF. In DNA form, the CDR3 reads TGTGCCAGCATCCCTAAGTCGGAGCGGGGATTGGGTACGCAGTATTTT.

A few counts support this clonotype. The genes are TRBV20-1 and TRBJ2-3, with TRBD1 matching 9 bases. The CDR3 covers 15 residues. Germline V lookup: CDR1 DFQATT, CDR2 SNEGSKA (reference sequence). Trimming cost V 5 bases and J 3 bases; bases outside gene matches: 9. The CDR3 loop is CSAGPAGTGTDTQYF. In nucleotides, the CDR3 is TGCAGTGCTGGCCCCGCCGGGACAGGGACAGATACGCAGTATTTT.

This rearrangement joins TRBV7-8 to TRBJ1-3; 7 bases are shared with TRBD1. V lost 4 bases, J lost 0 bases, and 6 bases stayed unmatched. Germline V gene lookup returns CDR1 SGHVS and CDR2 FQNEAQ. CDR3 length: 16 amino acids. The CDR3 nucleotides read TGTGCCAGCAGCTCGGGACAGTTCAACTCTGGAAACACCATATATTTT. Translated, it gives CASSSGQFNSGNTIYF.

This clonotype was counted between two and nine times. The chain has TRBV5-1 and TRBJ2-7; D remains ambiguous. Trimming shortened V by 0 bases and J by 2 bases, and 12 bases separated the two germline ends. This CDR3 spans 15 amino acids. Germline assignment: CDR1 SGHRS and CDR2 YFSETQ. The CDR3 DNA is TGCGCCAGCAGCTTGGGGACGGCTGAAACCTACGAGCAGTACGTC. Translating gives CASSLGTAETYEQYV.